These T cell receptor beta chains were read from a single sample in a study of OX40 agonist ivuxolimab in advanced cancers. Profiling relied on immunoSEQ multiplex PCR, and the TCRdb table lists in-frame clones only, not all of them. The table shows roughly 81,000 clones, with approximately 90% occurring only once. The sequences come from CD4+ or CD8+ T cells sorted from blood, collected in a trial of the OX40 agonist ivuxolimab. The receptors derive from an adult with an advanced solid tumor such as melanoma, head and neck, liver or kidney cancer. Both conserved end residues are part of each CDR3. The order of the fields is CDR3 DNA, CDR3 protein, D gene, J gene, V gene. The D gene is left open where the match is weak.

cdr3_nt: TGTGCCAGCAGCGACAGGGCTAAAGAAGAAAATTCACCCCTCCACTTT
cdr3_aa: CASSDRAKEENSPLHF
d_call: TRBD1
j_call: TRBJ1-6
v_call: TRBV5-4

cdr3_nt: TGTGCCAGTAGTATAGCCCTCCCGGCGGAGGGGCCCACTGAAGCTTTCTTT
cdr3_aa: CASSIALPAEGPTEAFF
d_call: -
j_call: TRBJ1-1
v_call: TRBV19

cdr3_nt: TGTGCCAGCAGCCACAAAGGGGGCAACGAGCAGTACTTC
cdr3_aa: CASSHKGGNEQYF
d_call: TRBD1
j_call: TRBJ2-7
v_call: TRBV5-4

cdr3_nt: TGTGCCAGCAGCCCCCCAGGTGGAGGCTACACCTTC
cdr3_aa: CASSPPGGGYTF
d_call: -
j_call: TRBJ1-2
v_call: TRBV7-5

cdr3_nt: TGTGCCTCCAAGCTGCAAAATAATGAAAAACTGTTTTTT
cdr3_aa: CASKLQNNEKLFF
d_call: -
j_call: TRBJ1-4
v_call: TRBV19

cdr3_nt: TGTGCCAGCAGCGTCGGCGGGGGGAACACCGGGGAGCTGTTTTTT
cdr3_aa: CASSVGGGNTGELFF
d_call: TRBD2
j_call: TRBJ2-2
v_call: TRBV9

cdr3_nt: TGTGCCAGCAGCCCGGCAGCAGCTAACTATGGCTACACCTTC
cdr3_aa: CASSPAAANYGYTF
d_call: -
j_call: TRBJ1-2
v_call: TRBV5-8

cdr3_nt: TGCGCCAGCAGCTCCGGGACAGACAGTGGAAACACCATATATTTT
cdr3_aa: CASSSGTDSGNTIYF
d_call: TRBD1
j_call: TRBJ1-3
v_call: TRBV5-1

cdr3_nt: TGTGCCAGCAGTCAGTCTAGGACAGCAGATACGCAGTATTTT
cdr3_aa: CASSQSRTADTQYF
d_call: -
j_call: TRBJ2-3
v_call: TRBV5-4

cdr3_nt: TGTGCCAGCAGCTTTCAGGGGAATCAGCCCCAGCATTTT
cdr3_aa: CASSFQGNQPQHF
d_call: -
j_call: TRBJ1-5
v_call: TRBV7-9

cdr3_nt: TGCAGCGTTGTAAAGACCATAGGACCGAACACTGAAGCTTTCTTT
cdr3_aa: CSVVKTIGPNTEAFF
d_call: -
j_call: TRBJ1-1
v_call: TRBV29-1

cdr3_nt: TGTGCCAGCAGCTTAGGGGAGGGGGACGTTTACGAGCAGTACTTC
cdr3_aa: CASSLGEGDVYEQYF
d_call: -
j_call: TRBJ2-7
v_call: TRBV7-9

cdr3_nt: TGTGCCAGCAGCATACAGGGGTTCGGGGAGCTGTTTTTT
cdr3_aa: CASSIQGFGELFF
d_call: TRBD1
j_call: TRBJ2-2
v_call: TRBV11-2

cdr3_nt: TGTGCCGTCAGTCCTAACACCGGGGAGCTGTTTTTT
cdr3_aa: CAVSPNTGELFF
d_call: -
j_call: TRBJ2-2
v_call: TRBV10-3

cdr3_nt: TGCGCCAGCAGCTGGACCTTTGGCAGTTTGGATTCCTCCTCCTACAATGAGCAGTTCTTC
cdr3_aa: CASSWTFGSLDSSSYNEQFF
d_call: -
j_call: TRBJ2-1
v_call: TRBV5-1

cdr3_nt: TGTGCCAGCACTTGGGGGGGACAGGGATTTGGGACTGAAGCTTTCTTT
cdr3_aa: CASTWGGQGFGTEAFF
d_call: TRBD1
j_call: TRBJ1-1
v_call: TRBV28

cdr3_nt: TGTGCCACCAGCAGAGACAGGGGGCAGGACTATGGCTACACCTTC
cdr3_aa: CATSRDRGQDYGYTF
d_call: TRBD1
j_call: TRBJ1-2
v_call: TRBV15

cdr3_nt: TGCGCCAGCAGCTCTGCGCCGGGGTACACTAATGAAAAACTGTTTTTT
cdr3_aa: CASSSAPGYTNEKLFF
d_call: -
j_call: TRBJ1-4
v_call: TRBV5-1

cdr3_nt: TGTGCCAGCAGCCCTTATCCGGCGGCCTCCTCTGGAAACACCATATATTTT
cdr3_aa: CASSPYPAASSGNTIYF
d_call: -
j_call: TRBJ1-3
v_call: TRBV7-2

cdr3_nt: TGCGCCAGCAGCCCGTCAGGGACAACTGAAGCTTTCTTT
cdr3_aa: CASSPSGTTEAFF
d_call: -
j_call: TRBJ1-1
v_call: TRBV5-1